This T cell receptor (beta chain) was found in a study of blood T cell repertoires in COVID-19. Study in general: Specimens from acute and convalescent COVID-19 originated in the United States, Italy and Spain.

Original methodology: Estimation of nucleated cell counts relied on the amplification of reference gene primers. Clones were sequenced by immunoSEQ multiplex PCR, and TCRdb holds only the in-frame ones, with some missing. Clone size and the V and J calls come from that table; the DNA yielded D and trimming. This table has 150,000 to 200,000 clones, 70% to 90% appearing once. Germline CDR1 MNHEY, CDR2 SVGEGT. The CDR3 is 15 amino acids. Trimming removed 2 bases at V and 3 bases at J, with 14 bases between. The specimen was peripheral blood. This TCR was sampled from a man aged 18 to 35 with acute or convalescent COVID-19. The chain joins TRBV6-2 or TRBV6-3 to TRBJ2-7, with D tentatively TRBD1 (7 bases). The CDR3 region is CASSYRRGVVYEQYF. In nucleotides, the CDR3 is TGTGCCAGCAGTTACCGCAGGGGGGTTGTCTACGAGCAGTACTTC.